These T cell receptor beta chains were read from a single sample in a study of blood T cell repertoires in COVID-19. Clones were read by immunoSEQ multiplex PCR, and TCRdb kept only the in-frame ones, dropping some. The sample lists 200,000 to 250,000 clones, 70% to 90% seen once, with 2.4% in the top ten. Material: peripheral blood. The receptors shown here come from a woman aged 70-85 years with COVID-19, enrolled during active disease. Both conserved end residues are part of each CDR3. Fields, in order: D gene, clone size, V gene, J gene, CDR3 DNA, CDR3 protein. The D gene is left open where the match is weak. Size is stated for part of the rows, as once, few or many counts, or as a class when the clone is expanded.

>.|.|TRBV27|TRBJ2-2
TGTGCCAGCAGTCTCAGGGTTGCGGGGGAGCTGTTTTTT
CASSLRVAGELFF
>TRBD1|.|TRBV25-1|TRBJ1-2
TGTGCCAGCAGTGATTCTTCGCTGGGGACAGGGGAAGGCTACACCTTC
CASSDSSLGTGEGYTF
>TRBD2|.|TRBV5-6|TRBJ2-7
TGTGCCAGCAGCGGAGCCTTTGAATTGGGCGGGAGTCCCTACGAGCAGTACTTC
CASSGAFELGGSPYEQYF
>TRBD1|.|TRBV18|TRBJ1-1
TGTGCCAGCTCAAACCTGGACAGGGTAAAGGCTGAAGCTTTCTTT
CASSNLDRVKAEAFF
>TRBD1|.|TRBV30|TRBJ2-1
TGTGCCTGGAATCCCGGGACAGGGGAGTTGGAGCAGTTCTTC
CAWNPGTGELEQFF
>.|.|TRBV15|TRBJ2-3
TGTGCCACCAGCAGAAGACTAGACACAGATACGCAGTATTTT
CATSRRLDTDTQYF
>.|once|TRBV10-3|TRBJ2-7
TGTGCCACCCGACTTCCCCCCGGTTACGAGCAGTACTTC
CATRLPPGYEQYF
>.|.|TRBV30|TRBJ1-3
TGTGCCTGGAGTCCCCGGGCCGGGCCAGGGGACACCATATATTTT
CAWSPRAGPGDTIYF
>TRBD2|.|TRBV29-1|TRBJ2-3
TGCAGCGTTGAAGGAGCGGGGTTCGCAGATACGCAGTATTTT
CSVEGAGFADTQYF
>.|few|TRBV12-3/TRBV12-4|TRBJ1-2
TGTGCCAGCAGTGAGTCTGACTATGGCTACACCTTC
CASSESDYGYTF
>.|.|TRBV18|TRBJ1-1
TGTGCCAGCTCCGCCAGGGGCGACACTGAAGCTTTCTTT
CASSARGDTEAFF
>.|.|TRBV18|TRBJ1-1
TGTGCCAGCTCACAAGACCCAACCGGGACAAATACTGAAGCTTTCTTT
CASSQDPTGTNTEAFF
>TRBD2|.|TRBV27|TRBJ2-3
TGTGCCAGCAGGGCGGGGACTAGCGGGAGCACAGATACGCAGTATTTT
CASRAGTSGSTDTQYF
>.|.|TRBV2|TRBJ1-2
TGTGCCAGCAGTGACCAGGGGAGGGAATGGGGCGGCTACACCTTC
CASSDQGREWGGYTF
>TRBD1|.|TRBV19|TRBJ2-6
TGTGCCAGTAGAAGTGACAGGGCCAATTCTGGGGCCAACGTCCTGACTTTC
CASRSDRANSGANVLTF
>.|.|TRBV5-5|TRBJ1-5
TGTGCCAGCAGCTTGGCGGCCAGGGGTAGCAATCAGCCCCAGCATTTT
CASSLAARGSNQPQHF
>TRBD1|.|TRBV7-3|TRBJ2-7
TGTGCCAGCAGCGCACAGGGGGCCCCCTTCTACGAGCAGTACTTC
CASSAQGAPFYEQYF
>.|.|TRBV4-1|TRBJ1-2
TGCGCCAGCAGCCAAGATCAGGGGTCTAACTATGGCTACACCTTC
CASSQDQGSNYGYTF
>.|.|TRBV29-1|TRBJ2-5
TGCAGCGTGGGAGAAGAGACCCAGTACTTC
CSVGEETQYF
>TRBD1|.|TRBV5-6|TRBJ1-6
TGTGCCAGCAGCACCGACCGACCGACAGGGGCTAATTCACCCCTCCACTTT
CASSTDRPTGANSPLHF
>TRBD2|.|TRBV18|TRBJ2-1
TGTGCCAGCTCACCACCGGCTAGCGGGGGAAATGAGCAGTTCTTC
CASSPPASGGNEQFF
>TRBD1|.|TRBV3-1/TRBV3-2|TRBJ1-5
TGTGCCAGCAGCACCGGGACAGGGGGTTGGAATCAGCCCCAGCATTTT
CASSTGTGGWNQPQHF
>.|.|TRBV18|TRBJ1-3
TGTGCCAGCTCACAATCAGTCTCTGGAAACACCATATATTTT
CASSQSVSGNTIYF
>.|.|TRBV5-1|TRBJ1-2
TGCGCCAGCAGCTTGATGATCGGGGGGCAGGACTATGGCTACACCTTC
CASSLMIGGQDYGYTF
>.|.|TRBV5-1|TRBJ2-7
TGCGCCAGCAGCTTTAGTGTAAGCTCCTACGAGCAGTACTTC
CASSFSVSSYEQYF